This T cell receptor (beta chain) stems from a study of T cells in Graves' hyperthyroidism and ophthalmopathy. Study-wide background: Prior to any treatment, at the point of initial diagnosis, peripheral blood was collected. General study findings and limits: A model of 13 V-J pairs discriminated ophthalmopathy from stable hyperthyroidism. Also found in blood were most expanded thyroid clonotypes above 0.001.

Germline V gives CDR1 MDHEN, CDR2 SYDVKM. The V end lost 3 bases, the J end lost 3 bases, and 9 bases lay between the germline ends. The CDR3 runs to 15 residues. Concerning this clonotype: Its antigen is as yet unknown.

RNA transcripts served as the template for amplifying TCR beta CDR3 regions. First-round RT-PCR of the TCR CDR3 relied on the HTBI primer set. MiXCR, run by TCRdb on the multiplex PCR reads, gives a single entry per CDR3 protein. This sample yields about 400,000 distinct CDR3 sequences, of which 14% to 15% are seen a single time; approximately 32% belongs to the top ten. PBMCs came from around 9.7 ml fresh peripheral blood. The gene calls are TRBV28 and TRBJ1-6, with D possibly being TRBD1 (6 bases). The origin of this receptor is a woman aged 25 to 45 with Graves' hyperthyroidism. The sequenced sample consisted of blood. CDR3 sequence (DNA): TGTGCCAGCAGTTTTTCAGGGGACTATAATTCACCCCTCCACTTT. Translating it yields CASSFSGDYNSPLHF.